A single T cell receptor beta chain is shown here with its context. These data come from a study of blood T cell repertoires in COVID-19. Across the study: Sites in the United States, Italy and Spain provided acute and convalescent COVID-19 samples. PBMCs, B-cell-depleted T cells, or T cells were the source of the cDNA or gDNA that made up the material.

V dropped 4 bases and J dropped 8; count of bases not matched to a gene: 5. CDR1 is SGHTA and CDR2 is FQGNSA in the germline V gene. The CDR3 extends over 15 amino acids. Seattle patient enrollment occurred during active infection, with longitudinal follow-up thereafter. In the study's own analysis: Amplification from reference gene primers served as the basis for estimated nucleated cell counts. Only in-frame clones appear in the TCRdb table, and some are missing; sequencing was by immunoSEQ multiplex PCR. The DNA gave D and trimming, while V, J and clone size come from that table. The sample consists of about 150,000 clones, around 82% of them appearing once.

Sequencing was performed on peripheral blood. This TCR derives from a man in his sixties with COVID-19, enrolled during active disease. The chain carries TRBV7-2 and TRBJ2-1, with 13 bases identical to TRBD2. CDR3: CASSSLAGGPYEQFF. The CDR3 DNA is TGTGCCAGCAGCTCACTAGCGGGAGGGCCTTATGAGCAGTTCTTC.